This T cell receptor (beta chain) derives from a study of cytomegalovirus exposure and HLA in healthy donors. Turning to the study itself: There were just under 400 genotyped donors. Of these, roughly 84% fell in the genetic ancestry cluster associated with self-reported Caucasian donors. Study results and limitations: In an earlier analysis, productive rearrangement rates for most beta V segments clustered near 90% or 30%. V- and J-gene trimming of TCR beta was linked (in a later analysis) to a missense DCLRE1C variant. It was only CMV serostatus that was available as immune exposure information.

The table lists this clone with a count of one. Its antigen is not known. PCR was performed using 60 Vbeta and 13 Jbeta primers. Generated by immunoSEQ multiplex PCR, the TCRdb table keeps only in-frame clones and is missing some. Among under 150,000 clones listed, approximately 80% were seen once. This TCR derives from a woman aged 25 to 45 in good health and CMV-seropositive. Sequenced input: PBMCs.

CDR3 in DNA: TGTGCCAGCAGCTTAGAACTAGCGGTCTACGAGCAGTACTTC. Translation gives CASSLELAVYEQYF. V gene TRBV7-9 combines with J gene TRBJ2-7, with 8 nucleotides matching TRBD2. Germline CDR1 SEHNR, CDR2 FQNEAQ (reference sequence). The CDR3 consists of 14 residues. Trimming at V came to 1 base and at J to 3 bases, leaving 2 bases not matched to a gene. Together with reference TRBV7-9 and TRBJ2-7, the CDR3 gives the full variable domain: DTGVSQNPRHKITKRGQNVTFRCDPISEHNRLYWYRQTLGQGPEFLTYFQNEAQLEKSRLLSDRFSAERPKGSFSTLEIQRTEQGDSAMYLCASSLELAVYEQYFGPGTRLTVT.